The 6 T cell receptor beta chains listed next were all sequenced from one sample in a study of monozygotic twins with inflammatory bowel disease (dated by TCRdb to between 2018 and 2020). The library was produced with 5' RACE. Sequencing used an Illumina HiSeq 2500. After reprocessing by TCRdb, each CDR3 protein sequence is one entry, and no DNA is given. This sample's clone table shows 150,000 to 200,000 distinct CDR3 sequences. Jointly, the top ten make up about 8% of the sample. Material for sequencing was blood. The receptors derive from a human donor with ulcerative colitis or Crohn's disease, or a healthy co-twin of an affected twin (not recorded which).

The chain uses TRBV29-1 and TRBJ2-7. Germline V CDR1 and CDR2: SQVTM, ANQGSEA. This CDR3 is built from 13 residues. CDR3 protein: CSVNLGSSYEQYF.

The chain joins TRBV7-2 to TRBJ2-7; TCRdb proposes TRBD1, but this gene call is untestable without DNA. Germline assignment: CDR1 SGHTA and CDR2 FQGNSA. This CDR3 comprises 15 residues. CDR3 sequence: CASTVTGTGPYEQYF.

The chain is built from TRBV6-5 and TRBJ2-2; as DNA is missing, the TRBD2 call by TCRdb cannot be tested. Germline lookup yields CDR1 MNHEY and CDR2 SVGAGI. The CDR3 totals 15 residues. This CDR3 reads CASSWGRTDTGELFF.

This chain links TRBV7-9 with TRBJ2-7; the TCRdb call, TRBD2, lacks DNA for checking. This CDR3 is built from 13 residues. Germline loops: CDR1 SEHNR, CDR2 FQNEAQ (reference sequence). This CDR3 reads CASIPPNSYEQYF.

V gene TRBV28 combines with J gene TRBJ2-5; no DNA is available, so the TRBD2 call from TCRdb remains unchecked. From germline, CDR1 is MDHEN and CDR2 SYDVKM. This CDR3 region has 15 residues. The CDR3 protein is CASSLVTPRGETQYF.

The rearrangement uses TRBV4-2 and TRBJ2-7; the TRBD2 assignment by TCRdb is unverifiable without DNA. The CDR3 spans 16 residues. Germline CDR1 reads LGHNA; CDR2 reads YNFKEQ. CDR3: CASSRGGNEGTYEQYF.